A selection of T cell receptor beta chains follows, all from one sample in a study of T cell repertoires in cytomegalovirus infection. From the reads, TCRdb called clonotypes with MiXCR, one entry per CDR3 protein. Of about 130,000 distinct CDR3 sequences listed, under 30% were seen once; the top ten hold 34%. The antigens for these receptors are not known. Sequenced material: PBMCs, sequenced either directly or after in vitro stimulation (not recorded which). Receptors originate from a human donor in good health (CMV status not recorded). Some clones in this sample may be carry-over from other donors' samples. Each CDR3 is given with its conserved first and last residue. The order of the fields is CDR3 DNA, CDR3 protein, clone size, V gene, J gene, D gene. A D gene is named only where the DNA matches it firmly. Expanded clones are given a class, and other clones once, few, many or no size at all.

TGTGCCACCGGACTAGCGGGGACCACAGATACGCAGTATTTT,CATGLAGTTDTQYF,.,TRBV24-1,TRBJ2-3,TRBD2
TGTGCCAGACTCACAGGGGACACTGAAGCTTTCTTT,CARLTGDTEAFF,.,TRBV27,TRBJ1-1,TRBD1
TGTGCCATCAGAGAAAGCGAGGGGGGGCAGACTGAAGCTTTCTTT,CAIRESEGGQTEAFF,few,TRBV10-3,TRBJ1-1,.
TGTGCCACCAGCAGGACCATCCAAGAGACCCAGTACTTC,CATSRTIQETQYF,.,TRBV15,TRBJ2-5,.
TGTGCCAGTACCCCTGGAGGGGGAATGTTAGGTCCGTATGGCTACACCTTC,CASTPGGGMLGPYGYTF,.,TRBV19,TRBJ1-2,.
TGCGCCAGCAGCCAAGATGCGAATTCCCCTGAAGCTTTCTTT,CASSQDANSPEAFF,.,TRBV4-3,TRBJ1-1,.
TGCGCCAGCAGCCAAGAGGGGCTAGCGGGGAATGAGCAGTTCTTC,CASSQEGLAGNEQFF,.,TRBV4-3,TRBJ2-1,TRBD2
TGTGCCAGCAGATATGACAGGGATGTGAACACCGGGGAGCTGTTTTTT,CASRYDRDVNTGELFF,few,TRBV28,TRBJ2-2,TRBD1
TGTGCCAGCAGCACCGGACTCTATTATGGCTACACCTTC,CASSTGLYYGYTF,many,TRBV11-3,TRBJ1-2,.
TGTGCCAGCAGCTTAAGGAAATGGGACAGGAACACTGAAGCTTTCTTT,CASSLRKWDRNTEAFF,few,TRBV7-9,TRBJ1-1,TRBD1
TGTGCCAGTAGTGGCGGCGCTGAAGCTTTCTTT,CASSGGAEAFF,.,TRBV19,TRBJ1-1,.
TGTGCCAGCAGCCCCCGATTTCGCGAGACCCAGTACTTC,CASSPRFRETQYF,few,TRBV3-1,TRBJ2-5,.
TGTGCCAGTATGGGTTTAGCCGGAGAGACCCAGTACTTC,CASMGLAGETQYF,.,TRBV19,TRBJ2-5,.
TGTGCCAGCAGGGGACAGATGCACACTGAAGCTTTCTTT,CASRGQMHTEAFF,many,TRBV6-1,TRBJ1-1,TRBD1
TGTGCCAGCAGCCAGCGACTAGCGGCCTACGAGCAGTACTTC,CASSQRLAAYEQYF,many,TRBV7-2,TRBJ2-7,TRBD2
TGTGCCACCAGCAAGGGACCGGAGACCCAGTACTTC,CATSKGPETQYF,.,TRBV15,TRBJ2-5,.
TGCGCCAGCAGCCAATACGGTGGGATTTCGGACGAGCAGTACTTC,CASSQYGGISDEQYF,.,TRBV4-1,TRBJ2-7,.
TGTGCCAGCAGTTTACCCGGACAGGGCAGTGAAGCTTTCTTT,CASSLPGQGSEAFF,many,TRBV12-3/TRBV12-4,TRBJ1-1,TRBD1
TGCGCCAGCAGCCAACGGGTGGGGGCGTCGGGAAATTCACCCCTCCACTTT,CASSQRVGASGNSPLHF,.,TRBV4-3,TRBJ1-6,.
TGTGCCAGCATCCTCCCCCCCCCGGGGCGGATCAATCAGCCCCAGCATTTT,CASILPPPGRINQPQHF,.,TRBV7-2,TRBJ1-5,.
TGCGCCAGCAGCTGGGGGACTAGCGGCTCCTACAATGAGCAGTTCTTC,CASSWGTSGSYNEQFF,.,TRBV5-1,TRBJ2-1,TRBD2
TGTGCCACCTATCCAGGCTCTGGAAACACCATATATTTT,CATYPGSGNTIYF,.,TRBV24-1,TRBJ1-3,.
TGTGCCAGCAGCCAACTTTCTCTAGCGGACTCCTACAATGAGCAGTTCTTC,CASSQLSLADSYNEQFF,many,TRBV7-8,TRBJ2-1,TRBD2
TGCGCCACCCGCCGGTCTCCCGAGGGCTTTTACAATGAGCAGTTCTTC,CATRRSPEGFYNEQFF,.,TRBV10-2,TRBJ2-1,.
TGTGCCAGCAGTGGGACAGGGGGTGTCAATGAGCAGTTCTTC,CASSGTGGVNEQFF,.,TRBV6-1,TRBJ2-1,TRBD1
TGTGCCAGCAGCTTAACGGGGACAGGGGCCACAGATACGCAGTATTTT,CASSLTGTGATDTQYF,few,TRBV11-2,TRBJ2-3,TRBD1
TGCAGTGCTAGAGGGTCCACGGGCTACGAGCAGTACTTC,CSARGSTGYEQYF,few,TRBV20-1,TRBJ2-7,.
TGTGCCAGCAGCTTAGGGACAGGACCTAGCACAGATACGCAGTATTTT,CASSLGTGPSTDTQYF,many,TRBV7-8,TRBJ2-3,TRBD1
TGTGCCAGCAGCTCTCTTTCCGGGACAGGGTACTACGAGCAGTACTTC,CASSSLSGTGYYEQYF,many,TRBV7-9,TRBJ2-7,TRBD1
TGTGCCAGCAGCTTAAGGCAGGGGGATCAGCCCCAGCATTTT,CASSLRQGDQPQHF,many,TRBV7-2,TRBJ1-5,TRBD1
TGTGCCAGCAGTATAAATAGCGGGATTTACAATGAGCAGTTCTTC,CASSINSGIYNEQFF,.,TRBV27,TRBJ2-1,TRBD2
TGTGCCAGCAGCTTAGCGTCCTTGTTCATTAGCGGTCGCAATGAGCAGTTCTTC,CASSLASLFISGRNEQFF,many,TRBV7-9,TRBJ2-1,.
TGCAGTGCTAGCTTGGACCTTGGCTACACCTTC,CSASLDLGYTF,many,TRBV20-1,TRBJ1-2,.
TGTGCCAGCAGTTACTTACTCTTGGACAGGGGCACAGATACGCAGTATTTT,CASSYLLLDRGTDTQYF,many,TRBV6-6,TRBJ2-3,TRBD1
TGTGCCAGCATTCGAAGTTCCACCGGGGAGCTGTTTTTT,CASIRSSTGELFF,.,TRBV28,TRBJ2-2,.
TGCAGTGCTAGGCATCCTAGCGGGAAAAGCACAGATACGCAGTATTTT,CSARHPSGKSTDTQYF,.,TRBV20-1,TRBJ2-3,TRBD2
TGTGCCATCAGAACTAGCGGGACGTACACAGATACGCAGTATTTT,CAIRTSGTYTDTQYF,few,TRBV10-3,TRBJ2-3,TRBD2
TGTGCCAGTAGTAGAATGGCTTCCGCAGATACGCAGTATTTT,CASSRMASADTQYF,.,TRBV19,TRBJ2-3,.
TGTGCCAGCAGTTTAAGGGCGGGACAGGGCAACACTCAAGCTAACTATGGCTACACCTTC,CASSLRAGQGNTQANYGYTF,few,TRBV28,TRBJ1-2,TRBD1
TGTGCCAGCAGCCAAGCTCGGACACCGACGGGCTACACCTTC,CASSQARTPTGYTF,few,TRBV7-2,TRBJ1-2,.
TGTGCCATCCGGACATTAGGCACAGATACGCAGTATTTT,CAIRTLGTDTQYF,many,TRBV12-3/TRBV12-4,TRBJ2-3,.
TGTGCCTGGAGTTTGACAGGGACCATGAACACTGAAGCTTTCTTT,CAWSLTGTMNTEAFF,.,TRBV30,TRBJ1-1,TRBD1
TGTGCCAGCCCCCGGCAGACTAGCGGGACGCATACGCAGTATTTT,CASPRQTSGTHTQYF,many,TRBV7-2,TRBJ2-3,TRBD2
TGTGCCAGCAGCCAAGGGGCCCAGGCCGCGTTTTCCTACGAGCAGTACTTC,CASSQGAQAAFSYEQYF,.,TRBV4-2,TRBJ2-7,.
TGTGCCATCAGTGAAGGGACATCCCATGGCTACACCTTC,CAISEGTSHGYTF,.,TRBV10-3,TRBJ1-2,.
TGTGCCAGCAGCTTAGGCCTCGGCCAGGAGACCCAGTACTTC,CASSLGLGQETQYF,.,TRBV7-6,TRBJ2-5,.
TGTGCCAGTAGTATGGGCCCTGGGAGCACAGATACGCAGTATTTT,CASSMGPGSTDTQYF,.,TRBV19,TRBJ2-3,.
TGTGCCAGCAGCTTGACGGGAACCGGCACAGATACGCAGTATTTT,CASSLTGTGTDTQYF,few,TRBV5-6,TRBJ2-3,.
TGTGCCAGTGCTTCTCAGGGGGCCACGGGCTACACCTTC,CASASQGATGYTF,few,TRBV19,TRBJ1-2,TRBD1
TGTGCCAGCAGCTTTAACGGGCAGAGACAAGAGACCCAGTACTTC,CASSFNGQRQETQYF,.,TRBV5-4,TRBJ2-5,.
TGTGCCAGCAGCAGAGGACCGAACACTGAAGCTTTCTTT,CASSRGPNTEAFF,many,TRBV2,TRBJ1-1,.
TGCAGTGCGAATAAGGCCTTGAACACTGAAGCTTTCTTT,CSANKALNTEAFF,.,TRBV20-1,TRBJ1-1,.